Below, 17 T cell receptor beta chains from the same sample are listed, as sequenced in a study of shared clonotypes between healthy human individuals (dated by TCRdb to 2019 to 2021). The library came from the immunoSEQ multiplex PCR assay. TCRdb provides this immuneACCESS table in a form limited to in-frame rearrangements. Some clones are lacking; in checked studies, under half of them reflect an unresolved V gene, and why the rest are absent is not known. The sample contains some 1.4 million clones, approximately 97% of them found a single time. In total, the top ten clones hold more than 0.9% of the sample. The material sequenced was naive CD4+ T cells sorted from blood. The sample's cell subset or site label, in plain terms: CD45RA+ positively selected. The source of these receptors is a man aged 25 to 40 in good health.

The chain recombines TRBV11-2 with TRBJ2-7, with 8 bases lining up with TRBD1. V lost 8 bases and J lost 0; bases outside the gene matches: 3. In germline, CDR1 is SGHAT, CDR2 FQNNGV. The CDR3 extends over 13 amino acids. The CDR3, as DNA: TGTGCCAGCTGGGACAGGAGCTCCTACGAGCAGTACTTC. Its protein product is CASWDRSSYEQYF.

V gene TRBV7-3 combines with J gene TRBJ2-1, with 8 bases matching TRBD2. This CDR3 spans 15 amino acids. The V gene's germline CDR1 is SGHTA and CDR2 FQGTGA. J lost 7 bases, V lost 5 bases, and 10 bases had no gene match. CDR3 protein: CASSVDGTRRNEQFF. The CDR3, as DNA: TGTGCCAGCAGCGTCGACGGGACTAGAAGAAATGAGCAGTTCTTC. The full variable domain, rest sourced from reference TRBV7-3 and TRBJ2-1, is GAGVSQTPSNKVTEKGKYVELRCDPISGHTALYWYRQSLGQGPEFLIYFQGTGAADDSGLPNDRFFAVRPEGSVSTLKIQRTERGDSAVYLCASSVDGTRRNEQFFGPGTRLTVL.

A word on this clone: Other DNA variants within this sample encode the same CDR3. As DNA, the CDR3 is TGTGCCATCTCCGGGGGGAGCTCCTACGAGCAGTACTTC. Translating gives CAISGGSSYEQYF. This chain joins TRBV10-3 and TRBJ2-7, with 7 bases matching TRBD2. After removal of 8 bases from V and 0 bases from J, the junction contained 4 bases not matched to a gene. The CDR3 extends over 13 amino acids. The germline CDR1 and CDR2 sequences are ENHRY and SYGVKD.

The chain is built from TRBV28 and TRBJ1-1, with 9 bases matching TRBD1. With V trimmed by 4 bases and J by 5 bases, 2 bases remained unmatched. Looked up from germline, CDR1 is MDHEN and CDR2 is SYDVKM. The CDR3 loop spans 13 amino acids. For the CDR3, the DNA is TGTGCCAGCAGTTGGACAGGGGCAACTGAAGCTTTCTTT. This sequence encodes CASSWTGATEAFF.

The chain uses TRBV15 and TRBJ2-5; D call uncertain. V was clipped by 3 bases and J by 6 bases, with 17 bases between them. The germline V gene encodes CDR1 LNHNV and CDR2 YYDKDF (reference sequence). This CDR3 contains 15 residues. The CDR3 sequence is CATSRGPATLQTQYF. In DNA, the CDR3 is TGTGCCACCAGCAGGGGTCCTGCCACCCTCCAGACCCAGTACTTC.

This chain joins TRBV28 and TRBJ2-3; weak D call: TRBD2 (6 bases). Trimming removed 4 bases at V and 1 base at J, with 12 bases between. The CDR3 is made up of 15 amino acids. In germline, CDR1 is MDHEN, CDR2 SYDVKM. CDR3 in DNA: TGTGCCAGCAGTTCCTCGGGAGAACGCACAGATACGCAGTATTTT. Amino acids: CASSSSGERTDTQYF.

V gene TRBV29-1 combines with J gene TRBJ2-7; D is possibly TRBD1 (6 bases). The CDR3 is 14 amino acids. From germline, CDR1 is SQVTM and CDR2 ANQGSEA. The V and J ends lost 6 bases and 3 bases respectively, with 18 bases between them. The CDR3 DNA sequence: TGCAGCGTAGCCTACAGGGTTCCTGGCTACGAGCAGTACTTC. As protein: CSVAYRVPGYEQYF.

The chain is built from TRBV28 and TRBJ1-5, with D unresolved. Germline-derived CDR1 and CDR2 are MDHEN and SYDVKM. The V gene lost 3 bases and the J gene lost 6 bases, with 12 bases spanning the gap. This CDR3 has 14 residues. DNA of the CDR3: TGTGCCAGCAGTTTGGGCCCCCCCCGTCAGCCCCAGCATTTT. This encodes CASSLGPPRQPQHF.

This rearrangement joins TRBV7-3 to TRBJ2-1; a possible D gene is TRBD1 (6 bases). Germline V gene sequence: CDR1 SGHTA, CDR2 FQGTGA. V was clipped by 5 bases and J by 7 bases, with 18 bases between them. The CDR3 length is 15 residues. The CDR3 DNA reads TGTGCCAGCAGCCCCGACAGGATGAAAGGGAATGAGCAGTTCTTC. Amino acids: CASSPDRMKGNEQFF.

J is TRBJ2-7 and V is TRBV7-3; possibly TRBD2 for D (6 bases). V was shortened by 3 bases and J by 3 bases, with 18 bases between the two germline ends. The germline gives CDR1 SGHTA, CDR2 FQGTGA. The CDR3 runs 16 residues. The CDR3 spells CASSFPGTAGFYEQYF. CDR3 nucleotides: TGTGCCAGCAGCTTCCCCGGGACTGCAGGTTTCTACGAGCAGTACTTC.

This chain links TRBV5-1 with TRBJ2-1; D not resolved. This CDR3 has 15 amino acids. From germline, CDR1 is SGHRS and CDR2 YFSETQ. Trimming removed 0 bases at V and 9 bases at J, with 16 bases between. The CDR3 region is CASSLESPSYGEQFF. Written as DNA, the CDR3 is TGCGCCAGCAGCTTGGAGTCTCCGTCATACGGTGAGCAGTTCTTC.

As concerns this clone: Other DNA sequences in this specimen translate into the identical CDR3. The genes are TRBV29-1 and TRBJ2-3, with a possible D match to TRBD1 (6 bases). Deletions cut 6 bases from V and 1 base from J, with 11 bases between. The germline CDR1 and CDR2 sequences are SQVTM and ANQGSEA. The CDR3 runs to 13 residues. CDR3 residues: CSVGAGGTDTQYF. CDR3 in DNA: TGCAGCGTGGGGGCGGGTGGCACAGATACGCAGTATTTT.

This clone appeared a single time. This chain connects TRBV28 to TRBJ2-6; D remains ambiguous. This CDR3 has 16 residues. CDR1 and CDR2 from the germline V gene are MDHEN and SYDVKM. V was trimmed by 5 bases and J by 0 bases, leaving 11 bases between them. CDR3 bases: TGTGCCAGCAGTACCAGACTGGGCTCTGGGGCCAACGTCCTGACTTTC. This codes for CASSTRLGSGANVLTF.

This chain connects TRBV6-6 to TRBJ2-7; D call uncertain. Between the trimmed V and J ends, which lost 7 bases and 6 bases, there was a span of 16 bases. The CDR3 extends over 13 amino acids. CDR1 and CDR2 from the germline V gene are MNHNY and SVGAGI (reference sequence). CDR3 in amino acids: CASIDSWPGEQYF. In nucleotides, the CDR3 is TGTGCCAGCATCGACTCCTGGCCGGGCGAGCAGTACTTC.

V gene TRBV12-2 combines with J gene TRBJ1-5; no DNA check was done on the table's D call, TRBD1. TRBV12-2 is a known pseudogene. The CDR3 extends over 18 amino acids. CDR3 residues: CASREGTGILYSNQPQHF. CDR3 in DNA: TGTGCAAGTCGCGAGGGGACAGGGATTCTTTATAGCAATCAGCCCCAGCATTTT.

The sample holds one count of this clone. This chain connects TRBV28 to TRBJ2-1, with no clear D. The CDR3 is 13 amino acids. Germline CDR1 reads MDHEN; CDR2 reads SYDVKM. V was pared by 1 base and J by 9 bases, with 10 bases between. DNA of the CDR3: TGTGCCAGCAGTTTATTCTCTGGAGTTGAGCAGTTCTTC. As protein: CASSLFSGVEQFF.

Concerning this clone itself: This sample also contains other DNA sequences that code for the same CDR3. The chain employs TRBV28 and TRBJ1-1; unclear D gene. CDR1 is MDHEN, CDR2 SYDVKM, per germline. V was cut by 4 bases and J by 0 bases, with 3 bases left in between. The CDR3 is 12 residues long. The CDR3 protein is CASSSMNTEAFF. Written as DNA, the CDR3 is TGTGCCAGCAGTTCCATGAACACTGAAGCTTTCTTT.